This T cell receptor beta chain was sequenced for a study of T cells in Graves' hyperthyroidism and ophthalmopathy. The sample holds a few counts of this clonotype. At least 3 on the Clinical Activity Score was recorded for ophthalmopathy patients, who also had NOSPECS grade at least 4 and duration under 3 months. 9.5 to 10 ml fresh peripheral blood yielded the PBMCs. The J segment lost 3 bases and the V segment lost 6 bases, leaving 1 base of the junction unmatched. CDR3 length equals 14 residues. Germline CDR1 and CDR2: DFQATT and SNEGSKA (reference sequence). Amplified TCR beta CDR3 regions came from RNA transcripts. With the HTBI primer set, the TCR CDR3 went through a first round of RT-PCR. TCRdb reanalysed the multiplex PCR reads using MiXCR and keeps one entry per CDR3 protein. The repertoire includes hundreds of thousands of distinct CDR3 sequences, over 12% of them detected once, and roughly 13% sits in the top ten.

The rearrangement uses TRBV20-1 and TRBJ2-2; 13 nucleotides align to TRBD2. This sequence was found in a young man with Graves' ophthalmopathy. The sample taken for sequencing was blood. The CDR3 nucleotides read TGCAGTGCAGGACTAGCGGGGGACACCGGGGAGCTGTTTTTT. The encoded protein is CSAGLAGDTGELFF.